This T cell receptor beta chain was identified in a study of T cell responses to AZD1222 COVID-19 vaccine. Pooled together were second doses at about 4 or about 12 weeks. Overall study results and limits: Targeting of unmutated variant regions was reportedly seen in nearly half of spike-specific TCRs. Sampling that yielded the repertoires occurred only after the peak T cell response.

Produced via immunoSEQ multiplex PCR; TCRdb's table is partial and in-frame only. The top ten hold more than 9% of the sample, which has fewer than 90,000 clones, under 95% seen once. Points on this clone: The antigen is not known.

The sequencing here drew on peripheral blood, taken 28 days after the second AZD1222 dose. This clonotype originated in an adult who received the AZD1222 COVID-19 vaccine.

The DNA of the CDR3 is TGTGCCAGCAGTGAAGTCGGGGAGCTGTTTTTT. Translation: CASSEVGELFF. The chain carries TRBV2 and TRBJ2-2, with D hard to call. V gave up 1 base and J gave up 7 bases, with 1 base separating them. Germline CDR1 and CDR2: SNHLY and FYNNEI. CDR3 length: 11 residues.